This T cell receptor (beta chain) was sequenced in a study of OX40 agonist ivuxolimab in advanced cancers. Background for the entire study: Ivuxolimab was a fully human IgG2 agonistic monoclonal antibody targeting the costimulatory receptor OX40 (CD134). The paper describes the monotherapy dose-escalation part (N ≈ 51 patients) of the phase I trial of ivuxolimab. Prior anti-PD-1, anti-PD-L1 or anti-CTLA-4 therapy was permitted, and approximately 40% of dose-escalation patients had received checkpoint inhibitors. Peripheral TCRbeta sequencing aimed to test whether ivuxolimab altered TCR sequence diversity and caused clonal T-cell expansion. Among the 50 to 55 dose-escalation patients, 19 had hepatocellular carcinoma, approximately 15 melanoma, 9 renal cell carcinoma and 9 head and neck cancer. Three dose-escalation patients achieved partial responses, one with hepatocellular carcinoma and two with cutaneous melanoma. In the dose-escalation cohort, more than 80% of patients were male, and the mean age was 60 years with a range of about 20 to 79. Intravenous ivuxolimab was administered to patients every 2 weeks at six dose levels: 0.01, 0.1, 0.3, 1.5, 3 and 10 mg/kg. The research as a whole found: The antigen specificity of the clonally expanded peripheral T cells was not determined. At doses from 0.1 to 3.0 mg/kg, clonal expansion was seen in both CD4+ and CD8+ blood T cells between baseline and week 6. In the 0.1-3.0 mg/kg groups, partial responders had among the lowest normalized peripheral clonal expansion, particularly in CD8+ T cells. After ivuxolimab, CD8+ T cells had more expanded clones than CD4+ T cells on average. Low levels of normalized T-cell clonal expansion were also shown by some nonresponding patients.

To note about this clone: There is no known antigen for this receptor. No much larger clone exists at a distance of one base, and base qualities are not known.

Unmatched junction bases come to 7, with V trimmed by 6 bases and J by 4 bases. Sequences ENHRY (CDR1) and SYGVKD (CDR2) are obtained from the germline V gene. There are 14 amino acids in the CDR3, from cysteine to phenylalanine inclusive. Only CDR3 DNA is held: 42 bases, read in frame from base 1. Patients with autoimmune disease history or receiving systemic immunosuppression were excluded from the trial. Peripheral blood for TCR sequencing was collected from all dose cohorts at baseline, on cycle 4 day 1, and on cycle 7 day 1. The samples were taken from a phase I, first-in-human, multicenter, open-label dose-escalation trial of ivuxolimab. The trial enrolled adults with locally advanced or metastatic head and neck squamous cell, hepatocellular, melanoma or renal cell carcinoma. Before TCR sequencing, CD4+ and CD8+ T cells were separately sorted from peripheral blood. Genomic DNA was isolated from the sorted cells so that the TCRbeta CDR3 region could be sequenced. The immunoSEQ Assay was used to sequence the TCRbeta CDR3 regions. In its TCRdb copy, this immuneACCESS table keeps in-frame sequences only and misses some clones. Where compared with another copy, unresolved V genes explain less than half of these, and the others have no known cause. The sample includes about 30,000 clones, with approximately 83% observed a single time. The biggest ten clones account for approximately 28% of the sample.

The chain was built from TRBV10-3 and TRBJ1-2; 8 bases in between match TRBD1. Source: CD4+ or CD8+ T cells sorted from blood, taken in a trial of the OX40 agonist ivuxolimab. The sequence was obtained from an adult with an advanced solid tumor such as melanoma, head and neck, liver or kidney cancer. The encoded CDR3 is CAIRSGQGGYGYTF. The DNA sequence is as follows: TGTGCCATCAGATCCGGACAGGGCGGCTATGGCTACACCTTC.